The entry below describes one T cell receptor beta chain. A read error may account for a junction end that differs from germline. Additional DNA sequences in this sample encode the identical CDR3. Germline V gene lookup returns CDR1 SGHDT and CDR2 YYEEEE. This CDR3 region has 15 residues. The donors, nominally healthy at sampling, likely had unrecorded immune exposures. The data derive from a study of cytomegalovirus exposure and HLA in healthy donors. Use of 60 Vbeta and 13 Jbeta primers characterized the PCR. Sequencing was performed with immunoSEQ multiplex PCR; in TCRdb, only in-frame clones are kept and a portion is missing. The table lists some 120,000 clones, roughly 79% of them singletons.

This TCR came from a woman in her 30s in good health and CMV-seronegative. The genes are TRBV5-6 and TRBJ2-7, with TRBD1 matching over 9 bases. The sequenced sample consisted of PBMCs. The chain's CDR3 is CASSLAGTGSYEQYF. CDR3 in DNA: TGTGCTAGCAGCTTGGCAGGGACAGGGTCGTACGAGCAGTACTTC.